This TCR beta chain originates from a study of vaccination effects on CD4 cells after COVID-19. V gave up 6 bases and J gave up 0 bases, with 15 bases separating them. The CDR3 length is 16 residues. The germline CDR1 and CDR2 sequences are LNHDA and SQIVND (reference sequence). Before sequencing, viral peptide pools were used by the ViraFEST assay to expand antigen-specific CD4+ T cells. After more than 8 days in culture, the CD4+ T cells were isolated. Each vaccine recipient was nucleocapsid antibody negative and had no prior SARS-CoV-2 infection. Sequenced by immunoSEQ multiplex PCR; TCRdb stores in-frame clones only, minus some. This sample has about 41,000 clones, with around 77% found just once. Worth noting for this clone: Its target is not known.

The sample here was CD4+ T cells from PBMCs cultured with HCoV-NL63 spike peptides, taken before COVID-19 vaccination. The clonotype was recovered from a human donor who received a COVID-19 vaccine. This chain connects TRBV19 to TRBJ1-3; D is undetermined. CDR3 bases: TGTGCCAGTAGCATATTGACCGGGCCCTCTGGAAACACCATATATTTT. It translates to CASSILTGPSGNTIYF.